The 29 T cell receptor beta chains below all came from one sample that was sequenced in a study of identical twins. MiXCR was run by TCRdb on the 5' RACE reads, yielding one entry per CDR3 protein. This table has about 660,000 distinct CDR3 sequences, around 8.3% appearing once. The same data also contributed to another study, on yellow fever vaccine responses in identical twins.

The sequenced material came from PBMCs. The receptors stem from a woman younger than 35 in good health.

There are a few counts of this clonotype. This chain's CDR3 is CATSRAGRDRGRETQYF. The CDR3 DNA sequence: TGTGCCACCAGCAGAGCCGGACGGGACAGGGGGCGCGAGACCCAGTACTTC. The chain joins TRBV15 to TRBJ2-5; 12 nucleotides match TRBD1. There are 17 residues in the CDR3. The junction had 8 bases not matched to a gene; V was cut back by 1 base and J by 5 bases. Per the germline V gene, CDR1 is LNHNV and CDR2 is YYDKDF (reference sequence).

This clonotype has only a few counts. The V call is TRBV6-6, the J call TRBJ2-7; 8 nucleotides align to TRBD1. CDR1 is MNHNY, CDR2 SVGAGI, per germline (reference sequence). The CDR3 loop spans 12 amino acids. V shed 5 bases and J 6 bases; nucleotides not matched to a gene: 3. The CDR3 bases are TGTGCCAGCAGTGACAGGGGTTCCGAGCAGTACTTC. Its translation is CASSDRGSEQYF.

This clonotype has more than one count but fewer than ten. The chain carries TRBV6-2 or TRBV6-3 and TRBJ2-5; 9 bases are shared with TRBD1. CDR3 length equals 16 residues. CDR1 and CDR2 (germline): MNHEY, SVGEGT. The junction had 6 bases not matched to a gene; V was cut back by 0 bases and J by 4 bases. For the CDR3, the DNA is TGTGCCAGCAGTTACTCGACAGGGGGTCTGGGAGAGACCCAGTACTTC. Protein sequence: CASSYSTGGLGETQYF.

In its sample, this clonotype was seen a few times. The rearrangement uses TRBV10-3 and TRBJ1-2, with D possibly being TRBD1 (5 bases). CDR3 length: 16 residues. The V gene lost 0 bases and the J gene lost 3 bases, with 14 bases spanning the gap. The germline CDR1 and CDR2 sequences are ENHRY and SYGVKD. The CDR3: CAISESSGQGYYGYTF. CDR3 bases: TGTGCCATCAGTGAGTCTTCAGGCCAGGGCTACTATGGCTACACCTTC.

This clonotype was recorded a few times. This chain connects TRBV6-2 or TRBV6-3 to TRBJ2-1; 10 bases map to TRBD2. The CDR3 consists of 21 residues. Germline loops: CDR1 MNHEY, CDR2 SVGEGT. The J segment lost 2 bases and the V segment lost 2 bases, leaving 18 bases of the junction unmatched. The CDR3 loop reads CASSYTTDRGRTSGAYNEQFF. CDR3 nucleotides: TGTGCCAGCAGTTACACAACAGACAGGGGCCGAACTAGCGGGGCCTACAATGAGCAGTTCTTC.

V and J are TRBV10-3 and TRBJ2-7; 9 positions agree with TRBD2. The CDR3 spans 14 residues. Germline CDR1 and CDR2: ENHRY and SYGVKD. J lost 0 bases, V lost 10 bases, and 7 bases had no gene match. CDR3 DNA: TGTGCCAGCACTACTAGCGGGTCCTCCTACGAGCAGTACTTC. Protein sequence: CASTTSGSSYEQYF.

This clonotype came up a few times. The rearrangement joins TRBV18 to TRBJ1-1; possible D gene TRBD1, 6 bases. The CDR3 extends over 15 amino acids. Germline CDR1 is KGHSH and CDR2 is LQKENI. Trimming shortened V by 5 bases and J by 1 base, and 14 bases separated the two germline ends. The CDR3 region has the DNA TGTGCCAGCTCATCTGCACGACAGGAGAACACTGAAGCTTTCTTT. This gives the protein CASSSARQENTEAFF.

Written as DNA, the CDR3 is TGTGCCAGCAGTCTAATTGGGGGACAGATGTACGAGCAGTACTTC. This gives the protein CASSLIGGQMYEQYF. The chain combines TRBV28 with TRBJ2-7, with TRBD1 matching 7 bases. The CDR3 totals 15 residues. CDR1 MDHEN and CDR2 SYDVKM come from the germline V gene. The J segment lost 4 bases and the V segment lost 5 bases, leaving 11 bases of the junction unmatched. The whole variable domain, remainder taken from reference TRBV28 and TRBJ2-7, is DVKVTQSSRYLVKRTGEKVFLECVQDMDHENMFWYRQDPGLGLRLIYFSYDVKMKEKGDIPEGYSVSREKKERFSLILESASTNQTSMYLCASSLIGGQMYEQYFGPGTRLTVT.

This clonotype was observed a handful of times. The J gene is TRBJ2-2, the V gene TRBV16, with 8 nucleotides matching TRBD1. The CDR3 consists of 16 residues. The ends lost 2 bases at V and 5 bases at J; junction bases unmatched: 7. The germline gives CDR1 KGHSY, CDR2 FQNENV. The CDR3: CASSQKGTGPTGELFF. As DNA, the CDR3 is TGTGCCAGCAGCCAAAAGGGGACAGGACCTACCGGGGAGCTGTTTTTT.

This clonotype turned up a few times. This rearrangement joins TRBV7-2 to TRBJ2-3, with 8 positions matching TRBD1. Trimming at V came to 1 base and at J to 3 bases, leaving 6 bases not matched to a gene. Per germline, CDR1 SGHTA and CDR2 FQGNSA. CDR3 length: 16 residues. The CDR3 loop reads CASSLGRQGRTDTQYF. CDR3 nucleotide sequence: TGTGCCAGCAGCTTAGGGCGACAGGGGAGAACAGATACGCAGTATTTT.

The V gene is TRBV21-1, the J gene TRBJ2-7; the table's TRBD1 call for D was not verified on the DNA. TRBV21-1 is shown as a pseudogene. CDR3 length equals 19 residues. The CDR3 DNA follows: TGTGCCAGCAGCAACCGTAACCAAGAGGACAGGTTTTTTTCCTACGAGCAGTACTTC. Amino acids: CASSNRNQEDRFFSYEQYF.

This clonotype has only a few counts. The V gene is TRBV7-3, the J gene TRBJ2-3, with 14 bases that match TRBD2. Germline values: CDR1 SGHTA, CDR2 FQGTGA. The CDR3 is made up of 18 amino acids. With 4 bases clipped from V and 2 bases from J, the junction kept 8 bases outside the gene matches. CDR3 sequence reads: CASSSPLTSGGATDTQYF. CDR3 coding DNA: TGTGCCAGCAGCTCGCCTTTGACTAGCGGGGGGGCCACAGATACGCAGTATTTT.

The V call is TRBV7-9, the J call TRBJ2-3; no clear D. This CDR3 region has 14 residues. CDR1 is SEHNR and CDR2 is FQNEAQ in the germline V gene (reference sequence). V was cut by 5 bases and J by 0 bases, with 9 bases left in between. CDR3 protein: CASSPVWSTDTQYF. For the CDR3, the DNA is TGTGCCAGCAGCCCCGTGTGGAGCACAGATACGCAGTATTTT.

This clonotype was recorded at least ten times. V and J are TRBV27 and TRBJ2-1, with D possibly matching TRBD1 (5 bases). This CDR3 spans 15 amino acids. V was pared by 2 bases and J by 8 bases, with 16 bases between. Germline-derived CDR1 and CDR2 are MNHEY and SMNVEV (reference sequence). DNA for the CDR3: TGTGCCAGCAGTTTACGAGAGGTAGGGGCAGATGAGCAGTTCTTC. This gives the protein CASSLREVGADEQFF.

The chain has TRBV7-9 and TRBJ2-7; D is uncertain. Trimming shortened V by 5 bases and J by 3 bases, and 11 bases separated the two germline ends. Germline CDR1 and CDR2: SEHNR and FQNEAQ (reference sequence). The CDR3 has 13 residues. In DNA form, the CDR3 reads TGTGCCAGCAGCCCCGACGGATACTACGAGCAGTACTTC. Protein sequence: CASSPDGYYEQYF. The full variable domain, completed using reference TRBV7-9 and TRBJ2-7, is DTGVSQNPRHKITKRGQNVTFRCDPISEHNRLYWYRQTLGQGPEFLTYFQNEAQLEKSRLLSDRFSAERPKGSFSTLEIQRTEQGDSAMYLCASSPDGYYEQYFGPGTRLTVT.

This chain links TRBV28 with TRBJ2-1, with TRBD1 matching 9 bases. Losses at the gene ends were 6 bases for V and 9 bases for J; bases not matched to a gene: 6. This CDR3 is built from 13 residues. Germline V gene lookup returns CDR1 MDHEN and CDR2 SYDVKM. The CDR3 region is CASRTGTGSEQFF. CDR3 nucleotide sequence: TGTGCCAGCAGGACCGGGACAGGGAGTGAGCAGTTCTTC.

At least ten counts were recorded for this clonotype. The V call is TRBV25-1, the J call TRBJ2-3; D call uncertain. Trimming removed 3 bases from V and 2 bases from J, with 3 bases in between. CDR1 MGHDK and CDR2 SYGVNS come from the germline V gene. The CDR3 extends over 12 amino acids. In DNA form, the CDR3 reads TGTGCCAGCAGTGAGCACACAGATACGCAGTATTTT. Its translation is CASSEHTDTQYF. Combining the CDR3 with reference TRBV25-1 and TRBJ2-3 gives the whole variable domain EADIYQTPRYLVIGTGKKITLECSQTMGHDKMYWYQQDPGMELHLIHYSYGVNSTEKGDLSSESTVSRIRTEHFPLTLESARPSHTSQYLCASSEHTDTQYFGPGTRLTVL.

The rearrangement links TRBV6-2 or TRBV6-3 to TRBJ2-3; 11 nucleotides align to TRBD2. The J segment lost 4 bases and the V segment lost 6 bases, leaving 6 bases of the junction unmatched. The V gene's germline CDR1 is MNHEY and CDR2 SVGEGT. The CDR3 loop spans 15 amino acids. The CDR3: CASSPTSGISDTQYF. The CDR3 bases are TGTGCCAGCAGCCCGACTAGCGGGATCTCAGATACGCAGTATTTT.

The table lists this clonotype with many counts. The chain has TRBV20-1 and TRBJ2-1; possible D gene TRBD2, 6 bases. The CDR3 runs 15 residues. Trimming took 0 bases from V and 1 from J, leaving 10 bases between them. Looked up from germline, CDR1 is DFQATT and CDR2 is SNEGSKA (reference sequence). DNA for the CDR3: TGCAGTGCTAGAGATATCCGGGAGTCCTACAATGAGCAGTTCTTC. Its protein product is CSARDIRESYNEQFF.

This clonotype was seen more than once but under ten times. This chain links TRBV29-1 with TRBJ2-3; the D gene is possibly TRBD2 (5 bases). This CDR3 comprises 17 residues. V lost 2 bases to trimming and J lost 0 bases, with 18 bases between them. CDR1 is SQVTM, CDR2 ANQGSEA, per germline. The CDR3 region is CSVEIWWPAVSTDTQYF. In DNA, the CDR3 is TGCAGCGTTGAAATTTGGTGGCCAGCGGTTAGCACAGATACGCAGTATTTT.

CDR3 sequence (DNA): TGTGCCAGCAGTGCGCAACCGCCGGTATTGTACAATGAGCAGTTCTTC. This gives the protein CASSAQPPVLYNEQFF. The chain combines TRBV27 with TRBJ2-1; D is ambiguous. CDR3 length: 16 residues. CDR1 is MNHEY, CDR2 SMNVEV, per germline (reference sequence). V lost 5 bases to trimming and J lost 4 bases, with 18 bases between them.

The V gene is TRBV20-1, the J gene TRBJ2-2; D unclear. The CDR3 runs 14 residues. With 3 bases removed from V and 1 base from J, the gap between germline ends came to 9 bases. From germline, CDR1 is DFQATT and CDR2 SNEGSKA (reference sequence). The CDR3 is CSARENRNTGELFF. CDR3 bases: TGCAGTGCTAGGGAGAACAGGAACACCGGGGAGCTGTTTTTT.

The table lists this clonotype with many counts. DNA of the CDR3: TGTGCCAGCAGTTCCGATACGGGACACAGCACAGATACGCAGTATTTT. This sequence encodes CASSSDTGHSTDTQYF. The V and J genes are TRBV12-3 or TRBV12-4 and TRBJ2-3; D perhaps matches TRBD1 (6 bases). V was trimmed by 4 bases and J by 0 bases, leaving 14 bases between them. CDR3 length equals 16 residues.

The chain has TRBV7-2 and TRBJ2-7, with 7 bases lining up with TRBD2. Germline CDR1 reads SGHTA; CDR2 reads FQGNSA. The CDR3 is 14 amino acids. V trimming: 4 bases; J trimming: 2 bases; junction bases outside the gene matches: 5. The CDR3 bases are TGTGCCAGCAGCTCCTGGGAGGGGACCTACGAGCAGTACTTC. Amino acid sequence: CASSSWEGTYEQYF.

This clonotype was found a few times. The genes are TRBV7-6 and TRBJ2-3; 10 nucleotides align to TRBD2. The CDR3 covers 15 residues. Trimming cost V 2 bases and J 4 bases; bases outside gene matches: 3. CDR1 and CDR2 (germline): SGHVS, FNYEAQ. The CDR3 region is CASSLPAGGSDTQYF. CDR3 sequence (DNA): TGTGCCAGCAGCTTACCAGCGGGAGGGTCAGATACGCAGTATTTT.

The J gene is TRBJ2-7, the V gene TRBV7-9; D ambiguous. The CDR3 has 14 residues. Per germline, CDR1 SEHNR and CDR2 FQNEAQ (reference sequence). V was shortened by 2 bases and J by 3 bases, with 11 bases between the two germline ends. The CDR3 nucleotides read TGTGCCAGCAGCTTATCTCTAGACGGCTACGAGCAGTACTTC. Its protein product is CASSLSLDGYEQYF. The variable domain in full, with the rest retrieved from reference TRBV7-9 and TRBJ2-7, is DTGVSQNPRHKITKRGQNVTFRCDPISEHNRLYWYRQTLGQGPEFLTYFQNEAQLEKSRLLSDRFSAERPKGSFSTLEIQRTEQGDSAMYLCASSLSLDGYEQYFGPGTRLTVT.

The rearrangement uses TRBV3-1 and TRBJ2-1, with 8 bases aligning to TRBD2. The CDR3 loop spans 16 amino acids. Germline CDR1 and CDR2: LGHDT and YNNKEL (reference sequence). V dropped 3 bases and J dropped 0; count of bases not matched to a gene: 4. The CDR3, as DNA: TGTGCCAGCAGCCATCTCGGGACTAGCTCCTACAATGAGCAGTTCTTC. Residues: CASSHLGTSSYNEQFF.

Many counts were recorded for this clonotype. The chain uses TRBV6-5 and TRBJ2-7; TRBD2 matches 9 bases. CDR1 is MNHEY and CDR2 is SVGAGI in the germline V gene. Trimming at V came to 2 bases and at J to 2 bases, leaving 1 base not matched to a gene. The CDR3 runs 14 residues. DNA for the CDR3: TGTGCCAGCAGTTACGCGGGAGGGCCCTACGAGCAGTACTTC. This gives the protein CASSYAGGPYEQYF.

This rearrangement joins TRBV19 to TRBJ2-1, with 9 bases matching TRBD1. The trim removed 2 bases at V and 5 bases at J, leaving 7 bases unmatched. The CDR3 loop spans 16 amino acids. Germline CDR1 and CDR2: LNHDA and SQIVND (reference sequence). CDR3 protein: CASSITGTGIHNEQFF. As DNA, the CDR3 is TGTGCCAGTAGTATAACCGGGACAGGGATACACAATGAGCAGTTCTTC.